What follows are 8 T cell receptor beta chains derived from one specimen sequenced in a study of T cells after somatic rescue of genetic block. Sequencing used immunoSEQ multiplex PCR; TCRdb keeps in-frame clones, though not all of them. The table lists 55,000 or so clones, roughly 96% of them singletons. The specimen sequenced was peripheral blood mononuclear cells (PBMCs). The source is a child under two years old.

The rearrangement joins TRBV30 to TRBJ2-5; D gene unclear. The CDR3 runs to 12 residues. The germline V gene encodes CDR1 GTSNPN and CDR2 SVGIG (reference sequence). The ends were cut back, 5 bases at V and 5 bases at J, with 12 bases in the middle. The CDR3 region is CAWEGVSETQYF. For the CDR3, the DNA is TGTGCCTGGGAAGGCGTCTCGGAGACCCAGTACTTC.

This chain joins TRBV19 and TRBJ2-2; 7 positions agree with TRBD1. J lost 1 base, V lost 4 bases, and 6 bases had no gene match. The CDR3 length is 16 residues. Germline CDR1 and CDR2: LNHDA and SQIVND (reference sequence). The CDR3 DNA is TGTGCCAGTAGTAATCGCCGGACAGGGAACACCGGGGAGCTGTTTTTT. Amino acid sequence: CASSNRRTGNTGELFF.

V usage is TRBV6-6 and J usage is TRBJ2-7, with D hard to call. The CDR3 length is 11 residues. Germline CDR1 MNHNY, CDR2 SVGAGI (reference sequence). V was trimmed by 8 bases and J by 5 bases, leaving 10 bases between them. The CDR3: CASSSADEQYF. CDR3 DNA sequence: TGTGCCAGCTCGAGTGCGGACGAGCAGTACTTC.

V and J are TRBV6-5 and TRBJ1-3, with D tentatively TRBD1 (5 bases). The V end lost 8 bases, the J end lost 0 bases, and 8 bases lay between the germline ends. CDR3 length equals 13 residues. Germline V gives CDR1 MNHEY, CDR2 SVGAGI. The CDR3 sequence: CASSDNSGNTIYF. The CDR3 DNA follows: TGTGCCAGCTCGGACAACTCTGGAAACACCATATATTTT.

To note about this clone: The sample contains more than one DNA sequence encoding this CDR3. CDR3 bases: TGTGCCAGCAGCTTAGACAGGGGGCAGCCCCAGCATTTT. Its protein is CASSLDRGQPQHF. The chain carries TRBV11-2 and TRBJ1-5; 7 bases align to TRBD1. The CDR3 has 13 amino acids. V was pared by 0 bases and J by 7 bases, with 0 bases of the junction left unmatched. Per germline, CDR1 SGHAT and CDR2 FQNNGV.

This chain's CDR3 is CASSLVTGNEKLFF. DNA for the CDR3: TGTGCCAGCAGCTTAGTAACAGGAAATGAAAAACTGTTTTTT. V and J are TRBV7-9 and TRBJ1-4; a weak D match, TRBD1 (5 bases). The CDR3 covers 14 residues. V was clipped by 1 base and J by 5 bases, with 8 bases between them. Germline-derived CDR1 and CDR2 are SEHNR and FQNEAQ (reference sequence).

The V gene is TRBV5-1, the J gene TRBJ2-1; TRBD1 aligns across 7 bases. After removal of 3 bases from V and 7 bases from J, the junction contained 10 bases not matched to a gene. From germline, CDR1 is SGHRS and CDR2 YFSETQ. CDR3 length equals 15 residues. DNA of the CDR3: TGCGCCAGCAGCTCCGACAGGGCAGAGGGGAATGAGCAGTTCTTC. Its translation is CASSSDRAEGNEQFF.

This chain joins TRBV21-1 and TRBJ2-7; the table's D call, TRBD2, was not checked against the DNA. TRBV21-1 is a known pseudogene. The CDR3 covers 9 residues. In nucleotides, the CDR3 is TGTGCCGCGCCGCAAGTGTCGTACTTC. This codes for CAAPQVSYF.